This T cell receptor beta chain derives from a study of technical replicates of blood from a handful of donors. Using immunoSEQ multiplex PCR, the repertoire was profiled, and TCRdb retains in-frame clones only, with some absent. The sample lists about 88,000 clones; roughly 90% were seen once. The germline V gene encodes CDR1 MDHEN and CDR2 SYDVKM. The V gene lost 5 bases and the J gene lost 1 base, with 11 bases spanning the gap. CDR3 length equals 14 residues. The rearrangement joins TRBV28 to TRBJ1-1; TRBD1 is a possible D gene (5 bases). The specimen was T cells isolated from PBMCs. The TCR sequence derives from a human donor in good health. CDR3 sequence reads: CASSPVRGNTEAFF. The CDR3 coding sequence is TGTGCCAGCAGTCCCGTTAGGGGGAACACTGAAGCTTTCTTT.